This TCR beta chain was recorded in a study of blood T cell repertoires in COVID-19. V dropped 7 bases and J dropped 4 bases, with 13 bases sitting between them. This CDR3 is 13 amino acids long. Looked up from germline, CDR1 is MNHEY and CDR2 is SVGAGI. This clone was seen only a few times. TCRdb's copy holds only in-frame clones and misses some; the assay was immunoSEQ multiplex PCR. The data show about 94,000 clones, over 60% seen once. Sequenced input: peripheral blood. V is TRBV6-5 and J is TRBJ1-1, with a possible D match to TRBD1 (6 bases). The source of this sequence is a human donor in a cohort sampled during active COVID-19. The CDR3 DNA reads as TGTGCCAGCAACATACAGGGAAGCACTGAAGCTTTCTTT. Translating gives CASNIQGSTEAFF.